The clone carrying this T cell receptor (beta chain) has a handful of counts. What it binds is unknown. These data belong to a study of regulatory T cells in long-lasting Graves disease. General study results and limits: Compared with new cases, persistent Graves' patients showed reduced TCR diversity.

Sample time point: newly diagnosed GD, antithyroid drugs for less than 3 months. RNA isolated from PBMCs was used to make the TCR library. In building TCR beta libraries, iRepertoire HTBI primers were used together with Arm-PCR of CDR3 regions. TCRdb independently ran MiXCR on the multiplex PCR reads; one entry per CDR3 protein. The sample has hundreds of thousands of distinct CDR3 sequences, roughly 17% seen once; the top ten hold about 27%. The same data also went into a second study, on T cells in Graves' hyperthyroidism and ophthalmopathy. That work contributes: The model foresaw ophthalmopathy a median 6.5 months prior to onset.

Sequences were derived from peripheral blood mononuclear cells (PBMCs), sampled at new diagnosis, from a patient treated with antithyroid drugs. The clonotype originates from a man aged 40-49 years with Graves disease.

The CDR3 loop is CSARDRGGRYEQYF. CDR3 DNA sequence: TGCAGTGCTAGAGATCGAGGGGGCCGCTACGAGCAGTACTTC. V gene TRBV20-1 combines with J gene TRBJ2-7, with 7 bases lining up with TRBD1. Losses at the gene ends were 0 bases for V and 3 bases for J; bases not matched to a gene: 5. Germline V gene sequence: CDR1 DFQATT, CDR2 SNEGSKA (reference sequence). This CDR3 region has 14 residues.